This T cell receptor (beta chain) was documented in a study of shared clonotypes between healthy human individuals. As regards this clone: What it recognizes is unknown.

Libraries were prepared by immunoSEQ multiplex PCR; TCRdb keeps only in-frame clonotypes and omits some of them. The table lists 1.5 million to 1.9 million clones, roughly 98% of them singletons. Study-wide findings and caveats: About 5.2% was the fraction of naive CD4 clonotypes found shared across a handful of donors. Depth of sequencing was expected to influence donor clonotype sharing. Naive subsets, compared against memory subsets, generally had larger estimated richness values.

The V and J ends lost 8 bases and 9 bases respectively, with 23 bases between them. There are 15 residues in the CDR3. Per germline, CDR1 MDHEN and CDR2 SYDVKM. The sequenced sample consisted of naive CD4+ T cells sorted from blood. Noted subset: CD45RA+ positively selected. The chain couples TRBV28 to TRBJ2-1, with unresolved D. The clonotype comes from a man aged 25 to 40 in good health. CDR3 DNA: TGTGCCAGCGCTTATCTCGGGTCCCAAGGCAGTGAGCAGTTCTTC. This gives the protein CASAYLGSQGSEQFF.